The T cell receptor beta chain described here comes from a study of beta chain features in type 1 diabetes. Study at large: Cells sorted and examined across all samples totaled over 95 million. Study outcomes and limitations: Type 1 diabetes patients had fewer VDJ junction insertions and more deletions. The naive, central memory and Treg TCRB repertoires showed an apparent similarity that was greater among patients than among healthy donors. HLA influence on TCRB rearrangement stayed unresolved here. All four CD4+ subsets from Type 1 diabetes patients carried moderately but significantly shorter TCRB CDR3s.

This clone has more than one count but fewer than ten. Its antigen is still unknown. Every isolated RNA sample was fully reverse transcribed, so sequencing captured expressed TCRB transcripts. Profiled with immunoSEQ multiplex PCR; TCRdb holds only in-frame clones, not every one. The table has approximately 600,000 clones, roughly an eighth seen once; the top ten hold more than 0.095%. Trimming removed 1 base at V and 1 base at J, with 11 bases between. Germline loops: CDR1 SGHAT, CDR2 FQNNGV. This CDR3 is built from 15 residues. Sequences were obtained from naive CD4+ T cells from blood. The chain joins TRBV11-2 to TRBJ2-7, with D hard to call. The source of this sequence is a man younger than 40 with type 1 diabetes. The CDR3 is CASSLGLLVSYEQYF. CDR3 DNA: TGTGCCAGCAGCTTAGGCCTTCTGGTTTCCTACGAGCAGTACTTC.